This entry features one TCR beta chain sequence. This sample is drawn from a study of T cell changes during pregnancy in multiple sclerosis. Assay: immunoSEQ multiplex PCR; the TCRdb copy retains only in-frame clones and omits some. The table shows 55,000 to 75,000 clones, with approximately 90% occurring only once. Trimming removed 6 bases at V and 0 bases at J, with 8 bases between. Germline-derived CDR1 and CDR2 are MNHNY and SVGAGI (reference sequence). The CDR3 covers 13 residues. Sequenced material: peripheral blood, taken in the third trimester of pregnancy. V is TRBV6-6 and J is TRBJ1-1; D uncertain. This clonotype was obtained from a female donor in good health, enrolled as a control in a pregnancy study. The CDR3 sequence is CASSGPLNTEAFF. CDR3 bases: TGTGCCAGCAGCGGTCCTTTGAACACTGAAGCTTTCTTT.